The 24 T cell receptor beta chains in this list originate from one sample, sequenced in a study of cytomegalovirus exposure and HLA in healthy donors. A multiplex PCR was run with 60 Vbeta primers and 13 Jbeta primers. Assay: immunoSEQ multiplex PCR; the TCRdb copy retains only in-frame clones and omits some. In the table there are about 73,000 clones, about 81% of which are singletons. The sample consisted of PBMCs. The receptor set was obtained from a man aged 65-85 years in good health and CMV-seronegative.

The sample holds a few counts of this clone. Other DNA sequences from this sample encode an identical CDR3 as well. V gene TRBV6-1 combines with J gene TRBJ2-3; the match to TRBD1 covers 7 bases. Unmatched junction bases numbered 12, after V lost 3 bases and J lost 3 bases. In germline, CDR1 is MNHNS, CDR2 SASEGT. The CDR3 totals 17 residues. In DNA, the CDR3 is TGTGCCAGCAGTGAGGGAACTTACAGGGGTTCTACAGATACGCAGTATTTT. Residues: CASSEGTYRGSTDTQYF.

This clone was detected a few times. V usage is TRBV6-5 and J usage is TRBJ2-1; possible D gene TRBD2, 5 bases. Germline V gives CDR1 MNHEY, CDR2 SVGAGI. V lost 4 bases and J lost 5, with 12 bases in between. This CDR3 is 14 amino acids long. Here the CDR3 DNA reads TGTGCCAGCAGTTTAAGTCTAGCCAACAATGAGCAGTTCTTC. Protein: CASSLSLANNEQFF.

V and J are TRBV27 and TRBJ2-7; 7 bases line up with TRBD1. CDR1 is MNHEY and CDR2 is SMNVEV in the germline V gene (reference sequence). The CDR3 has 14 residues. V was clipped by 6 bases and J by 2 bases; unmatched bases: 7. The CDR3 spells CASRRTGPAYEQYF. The DNA of the CDR3 is TGTGCCAGCAGAAGGACAGGCCCAGCCTACGAGCAGTACTTC.

The chain links TRBV28 to TRBJ2-7; 10 nucleotides agree with TRBD1. The CDR3 has 15 amino acids. Germline CDR1 MDHEN, CDR2 SYDVKM. V trimming: 7 bases; J trimming: 7 bases; junction bases outside the gene matches: 13. Written as DNA, the CDR3 is TGTGCCAGCATCCCGATGTCGACAGGGGGCAGAGAGCAGTACTTC. Its protein is CASIPMSTGGREQYF.

The J gene is TRBJ2-7, the V gene TRBV21-1; the DNA was not compared with TRBD2, the D call given in the table. TRBV21-1 is shown as a pseudogene. The CDR3 consists of 13 residues. The CDR3 DNA sequence: TGTGCCAGAGACGAGGGCCGTTCCTACGAGCAGTACTTC. Its translation is CARDEGRSYEQYF.

As DNA, the CDR3 is TGTGCCAGCAGCCAAGAGAGGTACGGAGGTTGGGAGGGAGATACGCAGTATTTT. The encoded protein is CASSQERYGGWEGDTQYF. The chain combines TRBV14 with TRBJ2-3, with 7 positions matching TRBD2. V gave up 0 bases and J gave up 5 bases; unmatched junction bases: 14. The germline gives CDR1 SGHDN, CDR2 FVKESK. The CDR3 has 18 residues.

This clone was seen a handful of times. The rearrangement links TRBV4-1 to TRBJ2-7; 7 bases match TRBD1. This CDR3 has 19 residues. Germline V gene sequence: CDR1 MGHRA, CDR2 YSYEKL. J was trimmed by 0 bases and V by 2 bases; bases with no gene match: 16. The CDR3 is CASSQLKLLGDRSSYEQYF. The CDR3 DNA reads as TGCGCCAGCAGCCAACTCAAACTTCTTGGGGACAGAAGCTCCTACGAGCAGTACTTC.

A note on this clone: An end of the junction differs from the germline gene, which may be a read error. The chain employs TRBV27 and TRBJ1-5; D uncertain. Germline CDR1 MNHEY, CDR2 SMNVEV (reference sequence). The length of the CDR3 is 15 residues. CDR3 nucleotides: TGTGCCAGCAGTCTATCTTCCAGCGCCTTGGAGCCCCAGCATTTT. Translated: CASSLSSSALEPQHF.

CDR3 in amino acids: CASSLDRGSTEAFF. The CDR3 region has the DNA TGTGCCAGCAGCTTGGACAGGGGAAGCACTGAAGCTTTCTTT. V and J are TRBV5-4 and TRBJ1-1, with 7 positions matching TRBD1. This CDR3 has 14 residues. The germline V gene encodes CDR1 SGHNT and CDR2 YYREEE (reference sequence). With V trimmed by 0 bases and J by 4 bases, 3 bases remained unmatched.

CDR3 nucleotide sequence: TGCGCCAGCAGCTTGACCAGCGTCCAAGAGACCCAGTACTTC. Protein: CASSLTSVQETQYF. The chain is built from TRBV5-1 and TRBJ2-5, with D unresolved. The CDR3 loop spans 14 amino acids. The V end lost 1 base, the J end lost 1 base, and 8 bases lay between the germline ends. Germline CDR1 SGHRS, CDR2 YFSETQ.

This rearrangement joins TRBV25-1 to TRBJ2-7; 9 positions agree with TRBD1. V shed 3 bases, J shed 6 bases, and the junction held 6 bases outside the gene matches. CDR1 is MGHDK and CDR2 is SYGVNS in the germline V gene. CDR3 length equals 14 residues. The CDR3 region is CASSDPGTGFEQYF. The CDR3 nucleotides read TGTGCCAGCAGTGACCCCGGGACAGGGTTCGAGCAGTACTTC.

The V gene is TRBV21-1, the J gene TRBJ2-7; TRBD2, the D gene given by the table, was not confirmed from the DNA. TRBV21-1 is termed a pseudogene. This CDR3 has 13 residues. CDR3 protein: CASSKWSSYEQYF. DNA for the CDR3: TGTGCCAGCAGCAAGTGGAGCTCCTACGAGCAGTACTTC.

The J gene is TRBJ1-1, the V gene TRBV7-2, with D possibly matching TRBD1 (5 bases). The CDR3 totals 11 residues. Germline V CDR1 and CDR2: SGHTA, FQGNSA. V was cut by 5 bases and J by 10 bases, with 11 bases left in between. The CDR3 bases are TGTGCCAGCAGCCTTCGGAGGGGAGCTTTCTTT. This gives the protein CASSLRRGAFF.

Only a few counts were recorded for this clone. The rearrangement joins TRBV6-5 to TRBJ1-1; weak D call: TRBD1 (5 bases). This CDR3 has 13 residues. The germline CDR1 and CDR2 sequences are MNHEY and SVGAGI. V lost 6 bases to trimming and J lost 4 bases, with 12 bases between them. The CDR3: CASSRTGGTEAFF. DNA for the CDR3: TGTGCCAGCAGCCGTACGGGGGGCACTGAAGCTTTCTTT.

The chain uses TRBV5-5 and TRBJ2-7; the D is unclear. The V gene's germline CDR1 is SGHKS and CDR2 YYEKEE (reference sequence). Trimming took off 0 bases at V and 2 bases at J, with 9 bases between the two ends. This CDR3 is 14 amino acids long. As DNA, the CDR3 is TGTGCCAGCAGCTTGGGCAGGCCCCCCTACGAGCAGTACTTC. The encoded protein is CASSLGRPPYEQYF. The entire variable domain, with the rest obtained from reference TRBV5-5 and TRBJ2-7, is as follows: DAGVTQSPTHLIKTRGQQVTLRCSPISGHKSVSWYQQVLGQGPQFIFQYYEKEERGRGNFPDRFSARQFPNYSSELNVNALLLGDSALYLCASSLGRPPYEQYFGPGTRLTVT.

Written as DNA, the CDR3 is TGTGCCACCAGCAGAGATCGCAGCAGACTTCCCCAGCAGTACTTC. Protein product: CATSRDRSRLPQQYF. J is TRBJ2-7 and V is TRBV15; no clear D. This CDR3 comprises 15 residues. Per the germline V gene, CDR1 is LNHNV and CDR2 is YYDKDF (reference sequence). V gave up 0 bases and J gave up 8 bases, with 17 bases separating them. The variable domain in full, with the rest retrieved from reference TRBV15 and TRBJ2-7, is DAMVIQNPRYQVTQFGKPVTLSCSQTLNHNVMYWYQQKSSQAPKLLFHYYDKDFNNEADTPDNFQSRRPNTSFCFLDIRSPGLGDTAMYLCATSRDRSRLPQQYFGPGTRLTVT.

J is TRBJ1-2 and V is TRBV13; TRBD1 might be the D (6 bases). The ends were cut back, 4 bases at V and 6 bases at J, with 9 bases in the middle. CDR1 is PRHDT and CDR2 is FYEKMQ in the germline V gene (reference sequence). CDR3 length: 12 residues. This CDR3 is CASSSRQDGYTF. CDR3 nucleotide sequence: TGTGCCAGCAGCTCGAGACAGGATGGCTACACCTTC.

This sequence joins TRBV19 and TRBJ2-5, with 14 bases that match TRBD2. J was trimmed by 0 bases and V by 6 bases; bases with no gene match: 6. CDR3 length equals 17 residues. Germline V gene lookup returns CDR1 LNHDA and CDR2 SQIVND (reference sequence). The CDR3 DNA follows: TGTGCCAGTAGCCGGACTAGCGGGGGGCTGTACCAAGAGACCCAGTACTTC. As protein: CASSRTSGGLYQETQYF.

V and J are TRBV5-1 and TRBJ2-2; 8 bases match TRBD1. Germline V lookup: CDR1 SGHRS, CDR2 YFSETQ. The CDR3 totals 17 residues. V was clipped by 4 bases and J by 0 bases; unmatched bases: 8. This CDR3 reads CASSHDRGIANTGELFF. In DNA form, the CDR3 reads TGCGCCAGCAGCCACGACAGGGGCATCGCGAACACCGGGGAGCTGTTTTTT.

Only a few counts were recorded for this clone. The rearrangement links TRBV4-1 to TRBJ1-2; D is possibly TRBD1 (5 bases). The V and J ends lost 0 bases and 5 bases respectively, with 13 bases between them. This CDR3 spans 15 amino acids. Germline CDR1 reads MGHRA; CDR2 reads YSYEKL. The CDR3 sequence is CASSQDRVLGYGYTF. CDR3 coding DNA: TGCGCCAGCAGCCAAGACAGGGTCCTGGGATATGGCTACACCTTC.

This clone occurred a few times. The rearrangement links TRBV30 to TRBJ1-1, with D possibly being TRBD1 (5 bases). The germline V gene has CDR1 GTSNPN and CDR2 SVGIG (reference sequence). This CDR3 has 15 amino acids. The V and J ends lost 0 bases and 5 bases respectively, with 16 bases between them. In DNA form, the CDR3 reads TGTGCCTGGAGTGTAGGGCAGGGCTTAGGAACTGAAGCTTTCTTT. Encoded protein: CAWSVGQGLGTEAFF.

The chain carries TRBV2 and TRBJ2-7; D is possibly TRBD1 (5 bases). CDR1 SNHLY and CDR2 FYNNEI come from the germline V gene. The germline V and J ends were trimmed by 6 bases and 3 bases, with 9 bases remaining between them. The CDR3 covers 12 residues. The CDR3 nucleotides read TGTGCCAGCAGACTCGACAGCTACGAGCAGTACTTC. It translates to CASRLDSYEQYF.

This clone showed up just a few times. The genes are TRBV5-1 and TRBJ2-7; TRBD2 matches at 9 bases. Germline V gives CDR1 SGHRS, CDR2 YFSETQ. Losses at the gene ends were 0 bases for V and 3 bases for J; bases not matched to a gene: 1. The CDR3 is 14 residues long. CDR3 region: CASSLASGVYEQYF. CDR3 sequence (DNA): TGCGCCAGCAGCTTGGCTAGCGGGGTCTACGAGCAGTACTTC.

This clone turned up a few times. J is TRBJ2-2 and V is TRBV5-4; possible D gene TRBD2, 7 bases. The CDR3 runs to 13 residues. CDR1 is SGHNT, CDR2 YYREEE, per germline (reference sequence). V lost 0 bases, J lost 13 bases, and 13 bases lay in between. CDR3 sequence (DNA): TGTGCCAGCAGCTTGGACAGGGAGGGCGGGCTGTTTTTT. It specifies CASSLDREGGLFF.